The 2 T cell receptor beta chains below were found in one sample sequenced in a study of cytomegalovirus exposure and HLA in healthy donors. The PCR contained 60 Vbeta and 13 Jbeta primers. The table came from immunoSEQ multiplex PCR; TCRdb's copy has only in-frame clones and leaves some out. The sample shows 95,000 to 100,000 clones, 60% to 85% of them seen only once. Sequenced input: PBMCs. The receptors originated from a man between 60 and 75 years old in good health and CMV-seropositive.

The chain joins TRBV25-1 to TRBJ2-1; 15 bases line up with TRBD2. Germline trimming cut 1 base from V and 8 bases from J; bases unmatched to any gene: 3. The length of the CDR3 is 16 residues. Germline V gives CDR1 MGHDK, CDR2 SYGVNS. Here the CDR3 DNA reads TGTGCCAGCAGTGAATGGACTAGCGGGGGGGCCGATGAGCAGTTCTTC. It yields the protein CASSEWTSGGADEQFF.

This chain uses TRBV5-1 with TRBJ2-3; 9 bases agree with TRBD1. CDR1 and CDR2 from the germline V gene are SGHRS and YFSETQ. The CDR3 is 16 residues long. With V trimmed by 4 bases and J by 7 bases, 13 bases remained unmatched. DNA of the CDR3: TGCGCCAGCAGCACCACCGGGACAGGGAGGAGAAATACGCAGTATTTT. This translates into CASSTTGTGRRNTQYF.